The entry below gives a single T cell receptor (beta chain) sequence along with its context. It lacks a known antigen. No much larger clone is present one base from it, and per-base qualities are unavailable. The CDR3 numbers 14 residues from cysteine through phenylalanine. Only CDR3 DNA is held: 42 bases, read in frame from base 1. Trimming removed 4 bases from V and 5 bases from J; the gene matches leave 7 bases unexplained. CDR1 and CDR2 are read off the germline V gene (reference sequence) as MNHEY and SMNVEV. The listed sequencing device is Illumina HiSeq 1500. In TCRdb, the public reads were trimmed at Q25 with fastp and aligned with MiXCR, with productive beta chains retained. Identical CDR3 protein sequences are pooled into one entry, listed with their most common genes and DNA. The sample contains around 900,000 distinct CDR3 sequences, less than 40% of them found a single time. About an eighth of the sample rests with the top ten.

The source of the sample is a study of T cell repertoires in cytomegalovirus infection (dated by TCRdb to about 2019). General notes on the study: Recently identified HLA-C-restricted CMV epitopes, whose presentation resists viral immunomodulation, were targeted by peptide stimulations together with well-studied HLA-B-restricted epitopes. Donor HLA type was relevant to the analysis, as public TCR beta signatures indicated carriage of CMV infection together with the matching HLA type. On the study overall, not on this receptor specifically: In both this cohort and an independent cohort of some 380 donors, the cumulative frequency of public TCR beta family members distinguished carriers of CMV infection plus the relevant HLA type. The ex vivo response was dominated by HLA-C-restricted CMV-specific TCR beta clonotypes, which also provided the single most frequent clonotype in two of eight donors.

Interpreted using the paper, the treatment or condition label stands for: in vitro stimulation with specific CMV peptide epitopes to enrich CMV-specific T cells. The chain joins TRBV27 to TRBJ1-1, and 7 bases in between align with TRBD1. The sample here was cultured CD8+ T cells from PBMCs, taken from culture after CMV antigen stimulation. The TCR sequence derives from a human donor in good health (CMV status not recorded). Some clones in this sample may be carry-over from other donors' samples. The DNA sequence is given as TGTGCCAGCAGTTCCCAGACAGGGTGGACTGAAGCTTTCTTT. Its translation reads: CASSSQTGWTEAFF.